This T cell receptor (beta chain) was sequenced in a study of a mutant IDH1 vaccine in newly diagnosed glioma (dated by TCRdb to about 2021). Notes on the research overall: Patients were given eight vaccinations, in weeks 1, 3, 5, 7, 11, 15, 19 and 23, which matched visits V03 through V10. Vaccination began 4-6 weeks after radiotherapy alone, or alongside temozolomide cycles in the chemotherapy-containing groups. Of the 25 to 40 patients who were treated, 62.5% were male and about 40% were female, and the mean age was roughly 40 years. Prior to enrollment, standard therapy consisting of radiotherapy alone, temozolomide alone, or radiochemotherapy with temozolomide had been administered to patients, with the combination being received by most patients. Peripheral blood samples were drawn at six visits, namely V03 (baseline), V05, V07, V10, V12 and V13. For exploratory analyses, longitudinal TCRB deep sequencing was carried out in roughly 23 treated patients wherever samples were available. Study-wide conclusions, independent of this receptor: Selection of PBMC samples for TCRB deep sequencing was based on availability. The authors noted that analyses of patient blood samples could not be reproduced because of sample limitations. Pseudoprogression appeared unrelated to alterations in the top peripheral T cell clonotypes detected by TCRB sequencing. Across multiple MHC alleles, vaccine-induced immune responses were seen in approximately 93% of patients.

The method was the immunoSEQ multiplex PCR assay. The hsTCRB Kit was used according to the manufacturer's protocol to amplify rearranged TCR beta chain sequences. Sequencing of TCRB libraries was carried out on an Illumina MiSeq. The authors' analysis ran thus. Demultiplexing, trimming and gene mapping were performed with the kit vendor's proprietary platform. TCRdb retrieved this table from immuneACCESS and kept in-frame rearrangements only. Not all clones are present; in checked studies, unresolved V genes account for under half, and no reason is known for the remainder. V and J calls plus clone size are reproduced from that table; the DNA served to infer D and trimming. This sample gives approximately 60,000 clones in total; approximately 85% of them show up just once. Approximately 3.7% of the sample is held by the ten biggest clonotypes. The time point label corresponds to: week 23, last vaccination. A 20-mer mutant IDH1 peptide at 300 micrograms in Montanide made up each vaccine dose, which was injected subcutaneously together with topical imiquimod. Donors had newly diagnosed WHO grade 3 or 4 IDH1-mutant astrocytomas with loss of nuclear ATRX. The samples were drawn from NOA16, a multicentre, single-arm, open-label phase I trial in Germany that tested a mutant IDH1 peptide vaccine in humans for the first time. The DNeasy Blood and Tissue Kit was used to extract genomic DNA from EDTA blood for TCRB sequencing.

In the case of this clone: What antigen it recognizes has not been identified. No much larger clone is present one base from it, and per-base qualities are unavailable.

CDR1 and CDR2, looked up from the germline V gene, are MGHRA and YSYEKL. Ends trimmed: V by 2 bases, J by 3 bases; bases unmatched to a gene: 5. The CDR3 spans 15 residues, from the cysteine through the phenylalanine. The sequence is cut down to CDR3 DNA, 45 bases in frame from base 1. The sequence derives from a young man with glioma. The sequence is built from TRBV4-1 and TRBJ1-2; TRBD1 lines up with 8 middle nucleotides. The sample was PBMCs, taken from a glioma patient whose treatment included an IDH1 peptide vaccine. DNA sequence: TGCGCCAGCAGCCAACCTACAGGGGGGCACTATGGCTACACCTTC. This yields the protein CASSQPTGGHYGYTF.